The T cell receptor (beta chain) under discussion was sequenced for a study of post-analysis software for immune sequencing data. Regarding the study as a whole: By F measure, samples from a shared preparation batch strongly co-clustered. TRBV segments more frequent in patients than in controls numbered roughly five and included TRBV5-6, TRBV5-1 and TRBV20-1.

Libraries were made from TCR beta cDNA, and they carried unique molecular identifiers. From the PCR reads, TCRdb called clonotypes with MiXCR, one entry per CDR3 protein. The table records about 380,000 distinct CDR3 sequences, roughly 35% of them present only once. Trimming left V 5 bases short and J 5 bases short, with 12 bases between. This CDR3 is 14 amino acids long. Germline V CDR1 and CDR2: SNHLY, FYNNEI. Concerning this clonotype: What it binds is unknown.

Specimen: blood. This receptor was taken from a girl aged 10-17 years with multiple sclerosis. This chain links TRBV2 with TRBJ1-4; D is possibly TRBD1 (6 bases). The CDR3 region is CASSLGTPNEKLFF. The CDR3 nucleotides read TGTGCCAGCAGTCTCGGGACACCAAATGAAAAACTGTTTTTT.